These 30 T cell receptor beta chains were all obtained from the same sample, sequenced in a study of blood T cell repertoires in COVID-19. Produced via immunoSEQ multiplex PCR; TCRdb's table is partial and in-frame only. This sample yields approximately 20,000 clones, of which approximately 80% are seen a single time; 6.1% belongs to the top ten. The sequenced sample consisted of peripheral blood. These receptors were collected from a human donor in a cohort sampled during active COVID-19.

This clone showed up just a few times. J is TRBJ2-4 and V is TRBV28, with TRBD2 identical over 7 bases. V shed 2 bases and J 0 bases; nucleotides not matched to a gene: 4. Germline assignment: CDR1 MDHEN and CDR2 SYDVKM. The CDR3 covers 16 residues. CDR3 nucleotide sequence: TGTGCCAGCAGTTTACTAGCGGATCTAGCCAAAAACATTCAGTACTTC. This codes for CASSLLADLAKNIQYF. Full variable domain (rest looked up from reference TRBV28 and TRBJ2-4): DVKVTQSSRYLVKRTGEKVFLECVQDMDHENMFWYRQDPGLGLRLIYFSYDVKMKEKGDIPEGYSVSREKKERFSLILESASTNQTSMYLCASSLLADLAKNIQYFGAGTRLSVL.

The J gene is TRBJ1-6, the V gene TRBV28, with TRBD1 matching over 7 bases. The CDR3 spans 15 residues. The trim removed 5 bases at V and 14 bases at J, leaving 15 bases unmatched. CDR1 and CDR2 from the germline V gene are MDHEN and SYDVKM. This chain's CDR3 is CASSPSDRDDGALHF. The CDR3 DNA reads as TGTGCCAGCAGTCCCTCCGACAGGGACGACGGGGCCCTCCACTTT.

The chain employs TRBV5-1 and TRBJ1-1; TRBD1 agrees at 8 bases. J was trimmed by 1 base and V by 4 bases; bases with no gene match: 3. The germline gives CDR1 SGHRS, CDR2 YFSETQ. The CDR3 loop spans 14 amino acids. CDR3 nucleotide sequence: TGCGCCAGCAGCCCCGGGACAGGGAACACTGAAGCTTTCTTT. It is translated as CASSPGTGNTEAFF.

This clone has just one count. This sequence joins TRBV14 and TRBJ1-3, with unresolved D. CDR3 length: 13 amino acids. V shed 4 bases and J shed 0 bases, with 4 bases lying between them. Germline CDR1 reads SGHDN; CDR2 reads FVKESK. In DNA form, the CDR3 reads TGTGCCAGCAGCCGCTACTCTGGAAACACCATATATTTT. Its protein product is CASSRYSGNTIYF.

The CDR3 nucleotides read TGTGCCTCACAAACTACCCACAGTTGGGGGCGTATGGAGACTGAAGCTTTCTTT. It encodes CASQTTHSWGRMETEAFF. The J gene is TRBJ1-1, the V gene TRBV10-3; D is perhaps TRBD1 (6 bases). Germline V gene data show CDR1 as ENHRY and CDR2 as SYGVKD. The CDR3 is 18 residues long. V lost 11 bases to trimming and J lost 5 bases, with 33 bases between them.

CDR3 sequence: CSAPVGTEAFF. CDR3 coding DNA: TGCAGTGCCCCCGTCGGCACTGAAGCTTTCTTT. V is TRBV20-1 and J is TRBJ1-1; no clear D. V gave up 6 bases and J gave up 4 bases, with 9 bases separating them. Per the germline V gene, CDR1 is DFQATT and CDR2 is SNEGSKA (reference sequence). The CDR3 loop spans 11 amino acids.

The CDR3 sequence is CASSLSGQGWNEQYF. The CDR3 DNA sequence: TGTGCCAGCAGCTTGTCGGGACAGGGTTGGAACGAGCAGTACTTC. The rearrangement uses TRBV5-4 and TRBJ2-7; 9 positions agree with TRBD1. CDR1 is SGHNT, CDR2 YYREEE, per germline (reference sequence). This CDR3 region has 15 residues. After removal of 1 base from V and 5 bases from J, the junction contained 7 bases not matched to a gene.

This clone was seen a single time. The chain couples TRBV27 to TRBJ2-7; tentatively, D is TRBD2 (5 bases). The germline gives CDR1 MNHEY, CDR2 SMNVEV (reference sequence). V was trimmed by 3 bases and J by 3 bases, leaving 24 bases between them. The CDR3 totals 18 residues. This CDR3 is CASSLKAGVGPRNYEQYF. The CDR3 coding sequence is TGTGCCAGCAGTTTGAAGGCGGGTGTTGGTCCCCGAAACTACGAGCAGTACTTC.

This chain joins TRBV6-4 and TRBJ2-3; 10 bases agree with TRBD2. With 3 bases clipped from V and 4 bases from J, the junction kept 4 bases outside the gene matches. The germline V gene has CDR1 MRHNA and CDR2 SNTAGT. There are 15 residues in the CDR3. The CDR3: CASSEGTSASDTQYF. The CDR3, as DNA: TGTGCCAGCAGTGAAGGGACTAGCGCATCAGATACGCAGTATTTT.

This sequence joins TRBV2 and TRBJ2-6; 8 bases are a match to TRBD1. The CDR3 loop spans 17 amino acids. Germline CDR1 is SNHLY and CDR2 is FYNNEI. Losses at the gene ends were 7 bases for V and 2 bases for J; bases not matched to a gene: 10. The DNA for the CDR3 is TGTGCCAGCATTCGGCGGCAGGGGGCTGCTGGGGCCAACGTCCTGACTTTC. Encoded protein: CASIRRQGAAGANVLTF.

The rearrangement joins TRBV5-4 to TRBJ2-3, with 7 bases that match TRBD2. The trim removed 0 bases at V and 1 base at J, leaving 2 bases unmatched. Germline V gene lookup returns CDR1 SGHNT and CDR2 YYREEE (reference sequence). The CDR3 is 15 amino acids. The CDR3 DNA is TGTGCCAGCAGCTTGGTTACTAGCGGCACAGATACGCAGTATTTT. Its translation: CASSLVTSGTDTQYF.

The chain links TRBV6-6 to TRBJ2-3; TRBD1 might be the D (5 bases). The V gene's germline CDR1 is MNHNY and CDR2 SVGAGI (reference sequence). V was trimmed by 7 bases and J by 12 bases, leaving 17 bases between them. The CDR3 sequence is 12 residues long. CDR3 residues: CASTEGRGPQYF. The CDR3, as DNA: TGTGCCAGCACCGAAGGTAGGGGCCCCCAGTATTTT.

This chain links TRBV14 with TRBJ1-4; D ambiguous. V lost 5 bases to trimming and J lost 0 bases, with 16 bases between them. The CDR3 covers 17 residues. Germline-derived CDR1 and CDR2 are SGHDN and FVKESK. In nucleotides, the CDR3 is TGTGCCAGCAGCAACGTTGCACGAGTTGCAACTAATGAAAAACTGTTTTTT. Translating it yields CASSNVARVATNEKLFF.

As to this clone: The sample carries other DNA sequences with the same CDR3. V and J are TRBV6-1 and TRBJ2-7; 13 nucleotides agree with TRBD2. This CDR3 region has 15 residues. The germline gives CDR1 MNHNS, CDR2 SASEGT. Losses at the gene ends were 2 bases for V and 4 bases for J; bases not matched to a gene: 2. The CDR3 loop is CASSERTSGSYEQYF. In DNA form, the CDR3 reads TGTGCCAGCAGTGAAAGGACTAGCGGGAGTTACGAGCAGTACTTC.

The chain uses TRBV25-1 and TRBJ2-1; 7 nucleotides line up with TRBD2. Germline V gives CDR1 MGHDK, CDR2 SYGVNS. With V trimmed by 4 bases and J by 0 bases, 6 bases remained unmatched. This CDR3 region has 16 residues. The CDR3 loop is CASSGWEGSSYNEQFF. The CDR3 region has the DNA TGTGCCAGCAGTGGGTGGGAGGGGAGCTCCTACAATGAGCAGTTCTTC.

As DNA, the CDR3 is TGTGCCAGCACCAGGACAGGGCACTACGAGCAGTACTTC. This encodes CASTRTGHYEQYF. The chain employs TRBV6-5 and TRBJ2-7, with 8 bases matching TRBD1. Looked up from germline, CDR1 is MNHEY and CDR2 is SVGAGI. The CDR3 covers 13 residues. The trim removed 7 bases at V and 3 bases at J, leaving 5 bases unmatched.

This rearrangement joins TRBV28 to TRBJ2-7, with TRBD2 as a possible D gene (6 bases). The CDR3 contains 14 residues. Germline loops: CDR1 MDHEN, CDR2 SYDVKM. V lost 3 bases and J 4 bases, leaving 13 bases between the germline ends. CDR3 nucleotides: TGTGCCAGCAGTTTGGCTAGCGAGTATTACGAGCAGTACTTC. Translating gives CASSLASEYYEQYF.

This chain joins TRBV5-1 and TRBJ1-3; D unclear. Germline CDR1 reads SGHRS; CDR2 reads YFSETQ. V shed 0 bases and J shed 1 base, with 11 bases lying between them. This CDR3 spans 16 amino acids. CDR3 in amino acids: CASSLGTGWSGNTIYF. CDR3 nucleotides: TGCGCCAGCAGCTTGGGTACGGGTTGGTCTGGAAACACCATATATTTT.

This chain links TRBV29-1 with TRBJ2-2; D might be TRBD1 (5 bases). Germline CDR1 reads SQVTM; CDR2 reads ANQGSEA. CDR3 length equals 14 residues. V was trimmed by 4 bases and J by 2 bases, leaving 11 bases between them. The CDR3 spells CSVVGRTNTGELFF. The CDR3 DNA reads as TGCAGCGTTGTGGGGCGGACAAACACCGGGGAGCTGTTTTTT.

The gene calls are TRBV4-2 and TRBJ2-2, with D perhaps TRBD2 (5 bases). The V end was cut by 0 bases, the J end by 3 bases, with 8 bases between. Germline CDR1 is LGHNA and CDR2 is YNFKEQ. The CDR3 is made up of 15 amino acids. In DNA, the CDR3 is TGTGCCAGCAGCCAAGATTTCGGGGACACCGGGGAGCTGTTTTTT. It encodes CASSQDFGDTGELFF.

The chain links TRBV5-1 to TRBJ2-5; TRBD2 agrees at 10 bases. From germline, CDR1 is SGHRS and CDR2 YFSETQ. V trimming: 4 bases; J trimming: 2 bases; junction bases outside the gene matches: 11. The CDR3 spans 17 residues. DNA for the CDR3: TGCGCCAGCAGCGCCCGCCCTGGACTAGCGGTACAAGAGACCCAGTACTTC. Translation: CASSARPGLAVQETQYF.

As concerns this clone: It is unclear where the CDR3 begins or ends on the DNA, so no DNA is shown, and the CDR3 is as TCRdb lists it. The chain has TRBV28 and TRBJ1-5; the D call in the table, TRBD1, was not verified against the DNA. The CDR3 is 14 residues long, counting both termini. From germline, CDR1 is MDHEN and CDR2 SYDVKM. CDR3 region: CASSSSDSHQPQHF.

The V call is TRBV6-5, the J call TRBJ2-1; D might be TRBD1 (6 bases). CDR3 length: 12 residues. Germline CDR1 MNHEY, CDR2 SVGAGI. Trimming took off 5 bases at V and 9 bases at J, with 11 bases between the two ends. DNA of the CDR3: TGTGCCAGCAGTCCAAACAGGGTTGAGCAGTTCTTC. It encodes CASSPNRVEQFF.

J is TRBJ2-1 and V is TRBV6-5; weak D call: TRBD1 (6 bases). The CDR3 has 15 residues. CDR1 is MNHEY and CDR2 is SVGAGI in the germline V gene. Deletions cut 6 bases from V and 1 base from J, with 13 bases between. CDR3 nucleotides: TGTGCCAGCAGGCTCGACAGGCGGTCCTACAATGAGCAGTTCTTC. Its protein product is CASRLDRRSYNEQFF.

The V gene is TRBV6-4, the J gene TRBJ2-1; the match to TRBD2 covers 11 bases. Germline lookup yields CDR1 MRHNA and CDR2 SNTAGT. The J segment lost 8 bases and the V segment lost 0 bases, leaving 6 bases of the junction unmatched. This CDR3 is 16 amino acids long. As DNA, the CDR3 is TGTGCCAGCAGTGACTCGCTAGCGGGAGGAGTCGATGAGCAGTTCTTC. As protein: CASSDSLAGGVDEQFF.

CDR3: CASSLHTGTSGYEQYF. The CDR3 DNA is TGTGCCAGCAGTTTACACACCGGGACTAGCGGCTACGAGCAGTACTTC. The V gene is TRBV27, the J gene TRBJ2-7; TRBD2 matches at 11 bases. Germline-derived CDR1 and CDR2 are MNHEY and SMNVEV (reference sequence). CDR3 length: 16 amino acids. V gave up 2 bases and J gave up 3 bases; unmatched junction bases: 6.

The chain carries TRBV5-1 and TRBJ2-1; D is perhaps TRBD1 (6 bases). With 0 bases removed from V and 6 bases from J, the gap between germline ends came to 16 bases. Germline CDR1 is SGHRS and CDR2 is YFSETQ. The CDR3 consists of 16 residues. The CDR3 region has the DNA TGCGCCAGCAGCTTGGCCCTGACAGGCGGTGGCAATGAGCAGTTCTTC. It translates to CASSLALTGGGNEQFF.

The chain links TRBV28 to TRBJ2-1; D is perhaps TRBD1 (6 bases). The germline V gene has CDR1 MDHEN and CDR2 SYDVKM. V lost 6 bases and J lost 10, with 10 bases in between. The CDR3 sequence is 11 residues long. In DNA, the CDR3 is TGTGCCAGCAGACTCGGGACAGAGCAGTTCTTC. Amino acid sequence: CASRLGTEQFF.

V usage is TRBV27 and J usage is TRBJ1-2; D is ambiguous. The CDR3 spans 14 residues. From germline, CDR1 is MNHEY and CDR2 SMNVEV (reference sequence). The V end was cut by 3 bases, the J end by 0 bases, with 8 bases between. The CDR3 loop is CASSFLPPNYGYTF. The CDR3 nucleotides read TGTGCCAGCAGTTTCCTTCCCCCTAACTATGGCTACACCTTC.

This clone was seen a few times. This chain connects TRBV5-4 to TRBJ1-1, with a weak D call TRBD1 (5 bases). The length of the CDR3 is 19 residues. Trimming stripped 0 bases from V and 1 base from J, with 22 bases between. Germline V lookup: CDR1 SGHNT, CDR2 YYREEE (reference sequence). CDR3 in DNA: TGTGCCAGCAGCTTGGGGGTTGTGACAGCGAGCATGGCGAACACTGAAGCTTTCTTT. Amino acids: CASSLGVVTASMANTEAFF.